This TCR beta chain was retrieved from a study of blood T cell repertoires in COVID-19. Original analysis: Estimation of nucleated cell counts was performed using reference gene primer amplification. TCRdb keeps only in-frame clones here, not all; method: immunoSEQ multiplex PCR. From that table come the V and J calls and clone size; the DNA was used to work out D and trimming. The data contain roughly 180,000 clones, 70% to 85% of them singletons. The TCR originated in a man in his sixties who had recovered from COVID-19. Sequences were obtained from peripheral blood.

CDR3 DNA sequence: TGTGCCAGCAGTGACCCGGGTACTAACTATGGCTACACCTTC. Translating gives CASSDPGTNYGYTF. The chain couples TRBV6-1 to TRBJ1-2; D call uncertain. Germline lookup yields CDR1 MNHNS and CDR2 SASEGT. V was cut by 3 bases and J by 0 bases, with 8 bases left in between. The CDR3 totals 14 residues.